Listed below are T cell receptor beta chains from one sample, sequenced in a study of T cells in tumors and immune-related adverse events. The table came from immunoSEQ multiplex PCR; TCRdb's copy has only in-frame clones and leaves some out. The top ten clones hold roughly 1.5% of a sample with about 11,000 clones, approximately 90% of them seen once. This specimen consisted of lymph node tissue, obtained from a patient treated with anti-PD-1 therapy. Receptors were obtained from a female donor with metastatic renal cell carcinoma. CDR3s include the opening cysteine and the closing phenylalanine or tryptophan. The D gene is left open where the match is weak. Only some rows state a clone size, as once, few, many or a class for expanded clones.

D gene	clone size	V gene	J gene	CDR3 DNA	CDR3 protein
-	-	TRBV27	TRBJ1-1	TGTGCCAGCAGTTCCCAGGTGAGGAACACTGAAGCTTTCTTT	CASSSQVRNTEAFF
-	-	TRBV15	TRBJ1-2	TGTGCCACCAGCAGGGAGGGATTGCAGACAGAAGGCTACACCTTC	CATSREGLQTEGYTF
-	few	TRBV7-2	TRBJ2-1	TGTGCCAGCAGCTTCCCCGGGACAAGCAATGAGCAGTTCTTC	CASSFPGTSNEQFF
-	-	TRBV19	TRBJ2-3	TGTGCCAGTAGTATTTGGCCAGATACGCAGTATTTT	CASSIWPDTQYF
-	-	TRBV11-2	TRBJ1-2	TGTGCCAGCAGCCCCGTAAACTATGGCTACACCTTC	CASSPVNYGYTF
-	-	TRBV19	TRBJ2-3	TGTGCCAGTAGTATAGGGATCAGACGGGGGGCCGCAGATACGCAGTATTTT	CASSIGIRRGAADTQYF
-	few	TRBV30	TRBJ1-3	TGTGCCTGGAGTGTAGGGCGCAGGGCTGGAAACACCATATATTTT	CAWSVGRRAGNTIYF
-	-	TRBV7-8	TRBJ1-3	TGTGCCAGCAGCCCCTTCAGGGGAAACACCATATATTTT	CASSPFRGNTIYF
-	-	TRBV4-2	TRBJ2-5	TGTGCCAGCAGCCAGAATAAAGACGGAAGAGAGACCCAGTACTTC	CASSQNKDGRETQYF
TRBD1	-	TRBV10-3	TRBJ1-2	TGTGCCATCAGCCAGACAGGGGATGGACACGGCTACACCTTC	CAISQTGDGHGYTF
TRBD1	-	TRBV19	TRBJ1-1	TGTGCCAGTAGCCTCAGGGGGCGCTTGGACACTGAAGCTTTCTTT	CASSLRGRLDTEAFF
TRBD1	-	TRBV7-9	TRBJ1-3	TGTGCCAGCAGCCGGGACAGCGGAAACACCATATATTTT	CASSRDSGNTIYF
-	once	TRBV7-9	TRBJ1-4	TGTGCCAGCAGCTTAAGGTCCGGGGACACTAATGAAAAACTGTTTTTT	CASSLRSGDTNEKLFF
-	-	TRBV5-6	TRBJ2-7	TGTGCCAGCAGCACCCGCCAAAGGTGGTACTTC	CASSTRQRWYF
-	once	TRBV7-8	TRBJ1-2	TGTGCCAGCAGCTTGACAGAAAACTATGGCTACACCTTC	CASSLTENYGYTF
-	-	TRBV27	TRBJ1-1	TGTGCCAGCAGTTTAGACCGGGGGGGGGCCTTCATATCAAAAGGAGCTTTCTTT	CASSLDRGGAFISKGAFF
-	-	TRBV7-9	TRBJ1-1	TGTGCCAGCAGCCTAGGAGAGGGGGGGACTGAAGCTTTCTTT	CASSLGEGGTEAFF